A single sample is the source of the 21 T cell receptor beta chains below, sequenced in a study of CD8 T cells in Susac syndrome. cDNA came from around 0.54 to 1 ug RNA primed by random hexamers. TCRdb called the immunoSEQ multiplex PCR reads again in MiXCR, with one record for every CDR3 protein. The sample contains some 200,000 distinct CDR3 sequences, approximately 95% of which appear only once. The sample consisted of CD8+ T cells from PBMCs. The receptors come from a human donor with Susac syndrome.

CDR3 DNA: TGTGCCACCAGCAGAGACCTTGGGGGCTTGGACGAGCAGTACTTC. This sequence encodes CATSRDLGGLDEQYF. J is TRBJ2-7 and V is TRBV15; possible D gene TRBD1, 6 bases. The germline V gene encodes CDR1 LNHNV and CDR2 YYDKDF (reference sequence). With 0 bases removed from V and 5 bases from J, the gap between germline ends came to 14 bases. The CDR3 covers 15 residues.

The chain is built from TRBV13 and TRBJ2-5; TRBD2 matches at 14 bases. V lost 5 bases, J lost 4 bases, and 3 bases stayed unmatched. The germline V gene encodes CDR1 PRHDT and CDR2 FYEKMQ (reference sequence). This CDR3 spans 15 amino acids. The CDR3, as DNA: TGTGCCAGCAGCCCGGGGACTAGCGGGGGAGAGACCCAGTACTTC. It codes for CASSPGTSGGETQYF.

The J gene is TRBJ2-5, the V gene TRBV6-5, with 7 bases lining up with TRBD2. With 0 bases clipped from V and 4 bases from J, the junction kept 8 bases outside the gene matches. Germline loops: CDR1 MNHEY, CDR2 SVGAGI. CDR3 length: 16 amino acids. This CDR3 is CASSYSTGGLVETQYF. CDR3 bases: TGTGCCAGCAGTTACTCGACGGGGGGTTTAGTAGAGACCCAGTACTTC.

This clonotype was picked up a small number of times. The CDR3 spells CASSLSGNTIYF. In DNA form, the CDR3 reads TGTGCCAGCAGCCTCTCTGGAAACACCATATATTTT. The chain employs TRBV3-1 and TRBJ1-3; D not resolved. The CDR3 is 12 amino acids. In germline, CDR1 is LGHDT, CDR2 YNNKEL (reference sequence). The V end lost 4 bases, the J end lost 0 bases, and 1 base lay between the germline ends.

The J gene is TRBJ2-7, the V gene TRBV13; D is unclear. V was shortened by 1 base and J by 2 bases, with 6 bases between the two germline ends. The germline V gene encodes CDR1 PRHDT and CDR2 FYEKMQ (reference sequence). The CDR3 runs 13 residues. CDR3 residues: CASSLALTYEQYF. CDR3 sequence (DNA): TGTGCCAGCAGCTTAGCCCTTACCTACGAGCAGTACTTC.

The V and J genes are TRBV20-1 and TRBJ2-5; 9 positions match TRBD2. Germline CDR1 and CDR2: DFQATT and SNEGSKA (reference sequence). J was trimmed by 4 bases and V by 3 bases; bases with no gene match: 6. This CDR3 region has 14 residues. The CDR3 bases are TGCAGTGCTAGTGTTAGCGGGAGCGTAGAGACCCAGTACTTC. Residues: CSASVSGSVETQYF.

The chain uses TRBV29-1 and TRBJ2-2; TRBD2 agrees at 7 bases. J gave up 5 bases and V 4 bases, and 1 base lay outside the gene matches. The CDR3 totals 12 residues. Per germline, CDR1 SQVTM and CDR2 ANQGSEA. The CDR3, as DNA: TGCAGCGTTGGACTAGCAACCGGGGAGCTGTTTTTT. It is translated as CSVGLATGELFF.

The CDR3 DNA reads as TGTGCCAGCAGTCCTCGCGGGGGTGGCACAGATACGCAGTATTTT. This gives the protein CASSPRGGGTDTQYF. The chain uses TRBV12-3 or TRBV12-4 and TRBJ2-3, with 7 bases identical to TRBD2. V dropped 5 bases and J dropped 1; count of bases not matched to a gene: 6. The length of the CDR3 is 15 residues.

The genes are TRBV19 and TRBJ2-3; TRBD1 matches 7 bases. J was trimmed by 4 bases and V by 7 bases; bases with no gene match: 5. Germline values: CDR1 LNHDA, CDR2 SQIVND (reference sequence). The CDR3 runs to 13 residues. As DNA, the CDR3 is TGTGCCAGTACCCGCACAGGGGCAGATACGCAGTATTTT. It translates to CASTRTGADTQYF.

V gene TRBV12-3 or TRBV12-4 combines with J gene TRBJ1-1; the D is unclear. The CDR3 totals 11 residues. V lost 6 bases and J lost 3, with 5 bases in between. CDR3 protein: CASSYYTEAFF. The CDR3 coding sequence is TGTGCCAGCAGCTATTACACTGAAGCTTTCTTT.

This chain connects TRBV20-1 to TRBJ2-2, with TRBD2 matching 10 bases. The germline V gene has CDR1 DFQATT and CDR2 SNEGSKA (reference sequence). V shed 0 bases, J shed 2 bases, and the junction held 6 bases outside the gene matches. The CDR3 is 17 residues long. CDR3 nucleotide sequence: TGCAGTGCTAGAGAACCTGGACTAGCGGATAACACCGGGGAGCTGTTTTTT. Protein: CSAREPGLADNTGELFF.

This chain uses TRBV15 with TRBJ2-1; D unclear. The V gene lost 3 bases and the J gene lost 10 bases, with 7 bases spanning the gap. The V gene's germline CDR1 is LNHNV and CDR2 YYDKDF (reference sequence). This CDR3 is built from 11 residues. In DNA, the CDR3 is TGTGCCACCAGCAGCCAAGAAGAGCAGTTCTTC. This sequence encodes CATSSQEEQFF. Full variable domain (missing parts from reference TRBV15 and TRBJ2-1): DAMVIQNPRYQVTQFGKPVTLSCSQTLNHNVMYWYQQKSSQAPKLLFHYYDKDFNNEADTPDNFQSRRPNTSFCFLDIRSPGLGDTAMYLCATSSQEEQFFGPGTRLTVL.

The rearrangement uses TRBV15 and TRBJ2-5; 10 nucleotides align to TRBD2. The CDR3 covers 15 residues. Germline assignment: CDR1 LNHNV and CDR2 YYDKDF (reference sequence). Unmatched junction bases numbered 3, after V lost 0 bases and J lost 5 bases. CDR3 sequence (DNA): TGTGCCACCAGCAGAGAATTTAGCGGGGGGGAGACCCAGTACTTC. Its translation is CATSREFSGGETQYF.

The chain is built from TRBV11-2 and TRBJ2-3; D tentatively reads TRBD1 or TRBD2 (6 bases each). The CDR3 loop spans 15 amino acids. Germline V lookup: CDR1 SGHAT, CDR2 FQNNGV. V was shortened by 6 bases and J by 0 bases, with 13 bases between the two germline ends. CDR3 nucleotide sequence: TGTGCCAGCAGGGGAGGACAGACTAGCACAGATACGCAGTATTTT. The encoded protein is CASRGGQTSTDTQYF.

V and J are TRBV15 and TRBJ1-4; D not certain. The V gene lost 9 bases and the J gene lost 4 bases, with 12 bases spanning the gap. Germline lookup yields CDR1 LNHNV and CDR2 YYDKDF (reference sequence). The CDR3 spans 13 residues. CDR3 amino acids: CATMDSSNEKLFF. CDR3 nucleotides: TGTGCCACTATGGACTCGAGTAATGAAAAACTGTTTTTT.

The V gene is TRBV20-1, the J gene TRBJ2-5, with TRBD2 identical over 8 bases. V shed 6 bases and J 5 bases; nucleotides not matched to a gene: 8. CDR3 length equals 13 residues. Germline V gene lookup returns CDR1 DFQATT and CDR2 SNEGSKA (reference sequence). CDR3 sequence: CSARRASGETQYF. CDR3 DNA: TGCAGTGCCCGAAGGGCTAGCGGGGAGACCCAGTACTTC.

This chain connects TRBV27 to TRBJ2-7, with 8 bases that match TRBD2. The V and J ends lost 3 bases and 6 bases, in that order; junction bases with no gene match: 7. The germline CDR1 and CDR2 sequences are MNHEY and SMNVEV (reference sequence). The CDR3 runs to 14 residues. The CDR3 loop reads CASSFGAGGFEQYF. The CDR3 region has the DNA TGTGCCAGCAGTTTTGGTGCGGGAGGATTCGAGCAGTACTTC.

The gene calls are TRBV5-1 and TRBJ1-1; tentative D call: TRBD1 (6 bases). CDR1 is SGHRS and CDR2 is YFSETQ in the germline V gene. The CDR3 covers 16 residues. Trimming stripped 0 bases from V and 3 bases from J, with 15 bases between. The DNA for the CDR3 is TGCGCCAGCAGCTTGGCGCAGGGGCCGTGGGACACTGAAGCTTTCTTT. Amino acids: CASSLAQGPWDTEAFF.

The chain couples TRBV24-1 to TRBJ1-5; D might be TRBD1 (5 bases). In germline, CDR1 is KGHDR, CDR2 SFDVKD. The V end was cut by 2 bases, the J end by 9 bases, with 19 bases between. This CDR3 region has 16 residues. Here the CDR3 DNA reads TGTGCCACCAGTGATTCTGGGGCGGACACCGCGGGGCCCCAGCATTTT. This codes for CATSDSGADTAGPQHF.

The chain carries TRBV20-1 and TRBJ1-1; D is uncertain. The CDR3 is 14 residues long. Trimming stripped 6 bases from V and 4 bases from J, with 18 bases between. Germline CDR1 reads DFQATT; CDR2 reads SNEGSKA (reference sequence). The CDR3 DNA is TGCAGTGCCCAAGCTCCGGGCATGGGCACTGAAGCTTTCTTT. It translates to CSAQAPGMGTEAFF.

J is TRBJ2-7 and V is TRBV9, with D possibly TRBD1 on 7 matching bases. CDR1 SGDLS and CDR2 YYNGEE come from the germline V gene. The V end was cut by 3 bases, the J end by 0 bases, with 10 bases between. This CDR3 comprises 14 residues. The CDR3 is CASSGGDSSYEQYF. Written as DNA, the CDR3 is TGTGCCAGCAGCGGGGGGGACAGCTCCTACGAGCAGTACTTC.